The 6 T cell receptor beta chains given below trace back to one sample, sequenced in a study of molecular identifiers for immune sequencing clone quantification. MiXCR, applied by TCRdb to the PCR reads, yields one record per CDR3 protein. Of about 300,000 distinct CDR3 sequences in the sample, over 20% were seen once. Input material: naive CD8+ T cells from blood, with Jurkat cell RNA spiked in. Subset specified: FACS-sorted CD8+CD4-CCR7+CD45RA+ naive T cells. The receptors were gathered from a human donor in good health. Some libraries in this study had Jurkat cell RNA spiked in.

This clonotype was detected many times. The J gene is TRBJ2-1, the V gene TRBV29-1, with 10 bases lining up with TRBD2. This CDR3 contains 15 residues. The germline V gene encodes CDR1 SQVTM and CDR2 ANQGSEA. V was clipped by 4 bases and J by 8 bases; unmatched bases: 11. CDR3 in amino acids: CSVVLVVAGGDEQFF. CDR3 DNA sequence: TGCAGCGTTGTGTTGGTGGTAGCGGGGGGTGATGAGCAGTTCTTC.

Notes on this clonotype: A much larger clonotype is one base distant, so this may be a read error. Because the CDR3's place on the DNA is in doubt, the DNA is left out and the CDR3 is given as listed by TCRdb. The CDR3 protein is CASSLWAGGTYEQHF. The chain joins TRBV27 to TRBJ2-7; the D call in the table, TRBD1, was not verified against the DNA. The length of the CDR3 is 15 amino acids, counting both ends. Germline loops: CDR1 MNHEY, CDR2 SMNVEV (reference sequence).

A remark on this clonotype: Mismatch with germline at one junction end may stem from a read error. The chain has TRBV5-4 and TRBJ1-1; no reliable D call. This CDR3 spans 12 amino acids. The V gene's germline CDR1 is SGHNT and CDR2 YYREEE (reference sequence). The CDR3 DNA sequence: TGTGCCAGCAGCTTGTGGAACACTGAAGCTTCCTTT. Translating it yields CASSLWNTEASF.

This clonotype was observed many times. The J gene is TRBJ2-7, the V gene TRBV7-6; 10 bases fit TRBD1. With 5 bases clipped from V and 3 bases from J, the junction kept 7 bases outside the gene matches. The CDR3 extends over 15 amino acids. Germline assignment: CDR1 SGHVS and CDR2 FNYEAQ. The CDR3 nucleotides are TGTGCCAGCAGCCCCGGGACAGGGGCTCTCTACGAGCAGTACTTC. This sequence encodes CASSPGTGALYEQYF.

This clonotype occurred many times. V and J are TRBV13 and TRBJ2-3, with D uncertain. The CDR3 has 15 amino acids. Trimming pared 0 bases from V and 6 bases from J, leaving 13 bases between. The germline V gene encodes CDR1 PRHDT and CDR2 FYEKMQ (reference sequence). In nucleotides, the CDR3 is TGTGCCAGCAGCTTAGGTTTGGCGAGTACGGATACGCAGTATTTT. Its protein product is CASSLGLASTDTQYF.

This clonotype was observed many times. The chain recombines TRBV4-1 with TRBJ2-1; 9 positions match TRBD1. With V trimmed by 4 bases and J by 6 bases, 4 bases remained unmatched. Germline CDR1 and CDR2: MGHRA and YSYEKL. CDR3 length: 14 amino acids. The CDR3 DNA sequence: TGCGCCAGCAGCCCGGGGACAGGGTTCAATGAGCAGTTCTTC. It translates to CASSPGTGFNEQFF.